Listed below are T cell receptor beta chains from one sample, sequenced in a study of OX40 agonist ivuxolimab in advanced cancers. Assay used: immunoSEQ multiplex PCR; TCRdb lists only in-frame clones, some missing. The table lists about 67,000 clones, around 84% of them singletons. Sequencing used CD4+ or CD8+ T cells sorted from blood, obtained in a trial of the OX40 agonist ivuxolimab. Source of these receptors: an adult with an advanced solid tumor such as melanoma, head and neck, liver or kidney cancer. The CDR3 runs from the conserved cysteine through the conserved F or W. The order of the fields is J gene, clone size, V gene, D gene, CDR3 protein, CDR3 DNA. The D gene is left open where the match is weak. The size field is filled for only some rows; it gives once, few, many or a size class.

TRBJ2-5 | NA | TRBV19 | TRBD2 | CASSRTSGGGSETQYF | TGTGCCAGTAGTCGGACTAGCGGGGGGGGTTCAGAGACCCAGTACTTC
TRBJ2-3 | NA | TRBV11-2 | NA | CASSSTMASGSTDTQYF | TGTGCCAGCAGCTCAACGATGGCCAGCGGCAGCACAGATACGCAGTATTTT
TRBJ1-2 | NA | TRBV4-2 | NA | CASSHPDGTRGDGGYTF | TGTGCCAGCAGCCACCCGGACGGGACACGGGGCGATGGTGGCTACACCTTC
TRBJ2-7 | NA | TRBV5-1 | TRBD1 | CASSPRGTGEAEQYF | TGCGCCAGCTCCCCCCGGGGGACAGGGGAGGCCGAGCAGTACTTC
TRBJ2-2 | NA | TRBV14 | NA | CASSQLVKVGELFF | TGTGCCAGCAGCCAATTGGTTAAGGTCGGGGAGCTGTTTTTT
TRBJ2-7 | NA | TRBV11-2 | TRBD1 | CASSLDWQGAYEQYF | TGTGCCAGCAGCTTAGATTGGCAGGGGGCGTACGAGCAGTACTTC
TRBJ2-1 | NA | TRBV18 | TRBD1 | CASSPRPNRGNYNEQFF | TGTGCCAGCTCACCAAGACCAAACAGGGGGAACTACAATGAGCAGTTCTTC
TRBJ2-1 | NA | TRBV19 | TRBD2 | CASTRRETSGGAGNNEQFF | TGTGCCAGTACTCGGAGGGAGACTAGCGGGGGGGCTGGAAACAATGAGCAGTTCTTC
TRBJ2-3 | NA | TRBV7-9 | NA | CASSLNRAGQSTDTQYF | TGTGCCAGCAGCTTAAACAGAGCTGGTCAAAGCACAGATACGCAGTATTTT
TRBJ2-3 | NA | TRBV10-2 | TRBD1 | CATQTGPRTDTQYF | TGCGCCACCCAGACAGGGCCAAGGACAGATACGCAGTATTTT
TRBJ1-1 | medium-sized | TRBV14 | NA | CASSQGPNTEAFF | TGTGCCAGCAGCCAGGGACCAAACACTGAAGCTTTCTTT
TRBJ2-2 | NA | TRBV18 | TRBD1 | CASTQGATGELFF | TGTGCCAGCACCCAGGGGGCCACCGGGGAGCTGTTTTTT
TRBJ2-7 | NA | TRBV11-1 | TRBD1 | CASSLNRGREQYF | TGTGCCAGCAGCTTAAACAGGGGGCGGGAGCAGTACTTC
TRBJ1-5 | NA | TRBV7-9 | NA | CASSSTASNQPQHF | TGTGCCAGCAGCTCGACAGCTAGCAATCAGCCCCAGCATTTT
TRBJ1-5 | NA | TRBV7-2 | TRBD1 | CASSLASRGTASNQPQHF | TGTGCCAGCAGCTTAGCGTCTAGGGGGACAGCGAGCAATCAGCCCCAGCATTTT